Detailed here is one T cell receptor (beta chain). This clone's antigen is unknown. No qualities accompany the bases; no much larger clone lies one base away. Based on the germline V gene, the CDR1 and CDR2 sequences are SNHLY and FYNNEI. V loses 3 bases of germline sequence and J loses 8 bases, and the interval between the two ends is 10 bases. Reading from cysteine to phenylalanine, the CDR3 counts 13 amino acids. CDR3 DNA is the only sequence kept; it has 39 bases, read in frame from the first base. This record comes from a study of T cell changes during pregnancy in multiple sclerosis (dated by TCRdb to the late 2010s). Study-wide context: Changes in the T cell repertoire over the course of pregnancy were examined in this study in women with multiple sclerosis.

To prepare the library, the immunoSEQ multiplex PCR assay was applied. Not all clones reach the TCRdb copy of this immuneACCESS table, which keeps in-frame sequences only. Checked studies attribute under half of the gap to unresolved V genes and leave the rest unexplained. The sample contains approximately 74,000 clones, around 85% of them found a single time. The ten largest clones represent around 3.2% of the sample. The TCR was taken from a female donor with multiple sclerosis, enrolled in a pregnancy study. The chain couples TRBV2 to TRBJ1-4; the D gene identity is not certain. The specimen comprised peripheral blood, sampled before pregnancy. CDR3 reads: CASSDVLEEKLFF. Here is the DNA: TGTGCCAGCAGTGACGTACTAGAGGAAAAACTGTTTTTT.